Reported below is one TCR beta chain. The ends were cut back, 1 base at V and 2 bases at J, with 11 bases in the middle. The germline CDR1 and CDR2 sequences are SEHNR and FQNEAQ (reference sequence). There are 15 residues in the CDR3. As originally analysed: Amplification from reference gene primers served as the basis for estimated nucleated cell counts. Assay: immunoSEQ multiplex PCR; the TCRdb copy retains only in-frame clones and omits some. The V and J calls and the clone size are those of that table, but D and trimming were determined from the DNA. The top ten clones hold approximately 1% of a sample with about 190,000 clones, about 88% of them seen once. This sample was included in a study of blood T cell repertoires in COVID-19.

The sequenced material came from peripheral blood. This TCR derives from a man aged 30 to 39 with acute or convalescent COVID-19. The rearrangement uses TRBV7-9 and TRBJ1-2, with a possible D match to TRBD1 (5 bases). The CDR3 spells CASSLGQGYNYGYTF. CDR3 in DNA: TGTGCCAGCAGCTTAGGGCAGGGATACAACTATGGCTACACCTTC.